This entry lists 6 T cell receptor beta chains sequenced from one sample in a study of cytomegalovirus exposure and HLA in healthy donors. Primers included in the PCR were 60 Vbeta and 13 Jbeta primers. The data were produced by immunoSEQ multiplex PCR, yet TCRdb's version contains in-frame clones alone and is incomplete. The sample comprises 85,000 to 100,000 clones, around 77% of which are singletons, and approximately 7% rests with the top ten. The source material was PBMCs. Receptors were obtained from a man in his forties or fifties in good health and CMV-seropositive.

This clone was counted a few times. The V gene is TRBV15, the J gene TRBJ2-7; 8 bases are a match to TRBD1. Germline CDR1 is LNHNV and CDR2 is YYDKDF (reference sequence). The V gene end was trimmed by 1 base and the J gene end by 0 bases; junction bases not matched to a gene: 2. The length of the CDR3 is 15 residues. The CDR3 region is CATSRGTGGSYEQYF. The CDR3 DNA follows: TGTGCCACCAGCAGAGGTACAGGGGGCTCCTACGAGCAGTACTTC.

The J gene is TRBJ2-1, the V gene TRBV7-9, with a possible D match to TRBD2 (5 bases). The CDR3 totals 15 residues. Germline V gene data show CDR1 as SEHNR and CDR2 as FQNEAQ (reference sequence). The germline V and J ends were trimmed by 8 bases and 1 base, with 15 bases remaining between them. CDR3 amino acids: CASGSDTLSYNEQFF. The CDR3 DNA reads as TGTGCCAGCGGGAGTGATACCTTATCCTACAATGAGCAGTTCTTC.

J is TRBJ1-4 and V is TRBV29-1; a possible D gene is TRBD1 (5 bases). The germline V gene has CDR1 SQVTM and CDR2 ANQGSEA. CDR3 length equals 16 residues. Trimming left V 3 bases short and J 3 bases short, with 17 bases between. For the CDR3, the DNA is TGCAGCGTTGACGTCGGGGGACCTGGAGCTAATGAAAAACTGTTTTTT. This sequence encodes CSVDVGGPGANEKLFF. The entire variable domain, with the rest obtained from reference TRBV29-1 and TRBJ1-4, is as follows: SAVISQKPSRDICQRGTSLTIQCQVDSQVTMMFWYRQQPGQSLTLIATANQGSEATYESGFVIDKFPISRPNLTFSTLTVSNMSPEDSSIYLCSVDVGGPGANEKLFFGSGTQLSVL.

This clone was counted between two and nine times. J is TRBJ2-1 and V is TRBV7-9; D perhaps matches TRBD2 (6 bases). Trimming shortened V by 1 base and J by 7 bases, and 14 bases separated the two germline ends. The CDR3 loop spans 15 amino acids. Germline CDR1 SEHNR, CDR2 FQNEAQ (reference sequence). CDR3: CASSLEAGSSNEQFF. The CDR3 DNA follows: TGTGCCAGCAGCTTAGAAGCGGGCAGCTCAAATGAGCAGTTCTTC.

The rearrangement links TRBV4-1 to TRBJ1-2; 9 bases are shared with TRBD1. V shed 2 bases and J 5 bases; nucleotides not matched to a gene: 9. CDR3 length: 16 residues. The germline V gene encodes CDR1 MGHRA and CDR2 YSYEKL. The CDR3, as DNA: TGCGCCAGCAGCCAAAAGGGACAGGGAGAGGGGTATGGCTACACCTTC. It translates to CASSQKGQGEGYGYTF.

The V and J genes are TRBV19 and TRBJ1-1, with D hard to call. The CDR3 spans 13 residues. From germline, CDR1 is LNHDA and CDR2 SQIVND (reference sequence). The V end was cut by 4 bases, the J end by 5 bases, with 11 bases between. This chain's CDR3 is CASSNYRETEAFF. In DNA form, the CDR3 reads TGTGCCAGTAGTAATTACAGAGAGACTGAAGCTTTCTTT.